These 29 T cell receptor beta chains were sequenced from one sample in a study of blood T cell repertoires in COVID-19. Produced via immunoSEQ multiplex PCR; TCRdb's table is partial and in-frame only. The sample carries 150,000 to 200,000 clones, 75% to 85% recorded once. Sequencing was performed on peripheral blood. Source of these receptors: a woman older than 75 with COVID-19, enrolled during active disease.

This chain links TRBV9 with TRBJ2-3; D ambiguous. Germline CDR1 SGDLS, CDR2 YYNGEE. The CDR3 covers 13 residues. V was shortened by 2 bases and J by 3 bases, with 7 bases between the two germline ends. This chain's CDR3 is CASSVLRTDTQYF. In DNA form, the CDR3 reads TGTGCCAGCAGCGTCCTTCGGACAGATACGCAGTATTTT.

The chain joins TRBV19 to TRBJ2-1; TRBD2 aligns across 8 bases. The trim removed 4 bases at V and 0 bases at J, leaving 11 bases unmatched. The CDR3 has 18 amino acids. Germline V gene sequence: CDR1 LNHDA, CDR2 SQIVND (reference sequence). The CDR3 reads CASSRDGTRSASYNEQFF. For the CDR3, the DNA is TGTGCCAGTAGTAGGGACGGGACTAGATCCGCCTCCTACAATGAGCAGTTCTTC.

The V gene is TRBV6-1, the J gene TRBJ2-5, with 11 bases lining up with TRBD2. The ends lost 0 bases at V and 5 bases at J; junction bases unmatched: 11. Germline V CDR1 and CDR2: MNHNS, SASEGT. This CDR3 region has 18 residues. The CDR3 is CASSEAPPLAGGGETQYF. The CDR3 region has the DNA TGTGCCAGCAGTGAAGCGCCCCCCCTAGCGGGGGGAGGGGAGACCCAGTACTTC.

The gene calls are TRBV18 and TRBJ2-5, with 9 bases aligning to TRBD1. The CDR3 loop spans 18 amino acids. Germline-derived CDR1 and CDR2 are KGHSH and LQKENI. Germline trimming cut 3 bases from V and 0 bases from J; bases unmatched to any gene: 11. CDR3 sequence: CASSPFFPGQGNQETQYF. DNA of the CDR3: TGTGCCAGCTCACCTTTCTTTCCGGGACAGGGTAACCAAGAGACCCAGTACTTC.

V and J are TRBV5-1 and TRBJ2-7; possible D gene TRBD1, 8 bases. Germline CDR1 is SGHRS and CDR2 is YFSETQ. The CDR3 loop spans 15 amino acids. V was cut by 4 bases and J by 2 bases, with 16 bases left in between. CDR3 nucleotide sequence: TGCGCCAGCAGCAAGCGGACAGGGACTACCTACGAGCAGTACTTC. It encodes CASSKRTGTTYEQYF.

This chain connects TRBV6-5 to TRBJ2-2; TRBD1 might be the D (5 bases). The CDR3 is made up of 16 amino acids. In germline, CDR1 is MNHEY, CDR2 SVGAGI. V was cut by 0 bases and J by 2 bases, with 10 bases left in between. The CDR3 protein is CASSYSRQFNTGELFF. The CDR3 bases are TGTGCCAGCAGTTACTCAAGACAGTTTAACACCGGGGAGCTGTTTTTT.

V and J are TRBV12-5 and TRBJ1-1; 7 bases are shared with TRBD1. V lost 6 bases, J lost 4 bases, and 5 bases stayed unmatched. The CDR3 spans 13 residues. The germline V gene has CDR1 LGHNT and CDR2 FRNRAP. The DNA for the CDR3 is TGTGCTAGTGGCCAAAGGGGGCTCACTGAAGCTTTCTTT. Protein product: CASGQRGLTEAFF.

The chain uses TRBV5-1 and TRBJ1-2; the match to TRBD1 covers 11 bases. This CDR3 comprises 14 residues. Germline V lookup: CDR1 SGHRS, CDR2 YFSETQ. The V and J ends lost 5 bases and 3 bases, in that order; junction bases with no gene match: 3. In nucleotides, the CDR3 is TGCGCCAGCAGGTGGACAGGGGGCGACTATGGCTACACCTTC. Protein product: CASRWTGGDYGYTF.

The CDR3 nucleotides are TGTGCCAGCAGAGCGGGGAATTCACCCCTCCACTTT. Translated: CASRAGNSPLHF. The chain joins TRBV27 to TRBJ1-6; unclear D gene. Trimming removed 6 bases from V and 7 bases from J, with 7 bases in between. The germline CDR1 and CDR2 sequences are MNHEY and SMNVEV (reference sequence). This CDR3 comprises 12 residues.

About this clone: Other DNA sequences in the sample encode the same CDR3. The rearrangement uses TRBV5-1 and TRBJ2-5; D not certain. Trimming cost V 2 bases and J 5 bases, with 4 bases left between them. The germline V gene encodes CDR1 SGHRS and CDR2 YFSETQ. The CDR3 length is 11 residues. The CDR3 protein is CASSFGETQYF. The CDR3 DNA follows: TGCGCCAGCAGCTTCGGGGAGACCCAGTACTTC.

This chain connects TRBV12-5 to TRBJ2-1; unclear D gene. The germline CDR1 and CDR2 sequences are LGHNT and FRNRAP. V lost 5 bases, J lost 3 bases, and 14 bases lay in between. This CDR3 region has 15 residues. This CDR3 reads CASGQDRNGYNEQFF. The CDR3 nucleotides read TGTGCTAGTGGTCAGGATCGAAACGGCTACAATGAGCAGTTCTTC.

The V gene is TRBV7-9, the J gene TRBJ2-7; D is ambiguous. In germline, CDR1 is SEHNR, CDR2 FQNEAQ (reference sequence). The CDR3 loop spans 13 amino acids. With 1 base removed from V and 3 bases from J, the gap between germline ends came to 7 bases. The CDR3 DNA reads TGTGCCAGCAGCTTAGAGGCAGGCTACGAGCAGTACTTC. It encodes CASSLEAGYEQYF.

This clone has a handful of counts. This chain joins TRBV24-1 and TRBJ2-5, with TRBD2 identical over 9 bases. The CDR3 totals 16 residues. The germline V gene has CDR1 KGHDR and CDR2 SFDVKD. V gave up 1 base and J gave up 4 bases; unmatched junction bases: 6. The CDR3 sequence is CATSDFAGGDGETQYF. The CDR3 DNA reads TGTGCCACCAGTGATTTTGCGGGAGGGGATGGAGAGACCCAGTACTTC.

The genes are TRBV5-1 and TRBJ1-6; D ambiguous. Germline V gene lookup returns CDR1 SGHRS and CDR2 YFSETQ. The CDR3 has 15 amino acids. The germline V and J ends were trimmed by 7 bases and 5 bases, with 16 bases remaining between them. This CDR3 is CASSRSGGNNSPLHF. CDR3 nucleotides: TGCGCCAGCTCGCGGTCTGGAGGGAATAATTCACCCCTCCACTTT.

Here the CDR3 DNA reads TGTGCCAGCACGGGGGGCTCCGCAGAAGCTTTCTTT. This sequence encodes CASTGGSAEAFF. J is TRBJ1-1 and V is TRBV2; possible D gene TRBD1, 6 bases. Germline-derived CDR1 and CDR2 are SNHLY and FYNNEI. There are 12 residues in the CDR3. Deletions cut 7 bases from V and 8 bases from J, with 14 bases between.

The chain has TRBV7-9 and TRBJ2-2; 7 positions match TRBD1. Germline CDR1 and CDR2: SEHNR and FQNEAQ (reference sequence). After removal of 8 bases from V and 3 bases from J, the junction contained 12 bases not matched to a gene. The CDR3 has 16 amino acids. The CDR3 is CASVVPQGDYTGELFF. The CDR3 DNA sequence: TGTGCCAGCGTCGTGCCCCAGGGGGATTACACCGGGGAGCTGTTTTTT.

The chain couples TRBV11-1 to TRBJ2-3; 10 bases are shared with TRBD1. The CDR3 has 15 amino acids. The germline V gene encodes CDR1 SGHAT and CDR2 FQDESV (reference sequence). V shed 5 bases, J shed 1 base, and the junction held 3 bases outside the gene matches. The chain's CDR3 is CASSPGTGGTDTQYF. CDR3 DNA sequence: TGTGCCAGCAGCCCCGGGACAGGGGGCACAGATACGCAGTATTTT.

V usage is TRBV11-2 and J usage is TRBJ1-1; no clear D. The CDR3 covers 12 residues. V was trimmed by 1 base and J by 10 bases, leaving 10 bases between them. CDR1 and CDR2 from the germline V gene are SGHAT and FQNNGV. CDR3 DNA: TGTGCCAGCAGCTTAGTCGGGGTTCCAGCTTTCTTT. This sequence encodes CASSLVGVPAFF.

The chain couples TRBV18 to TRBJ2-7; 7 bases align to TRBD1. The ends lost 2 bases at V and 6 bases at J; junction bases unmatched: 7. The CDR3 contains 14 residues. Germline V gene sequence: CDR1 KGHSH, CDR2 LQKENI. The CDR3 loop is CASSPKTGLGEQYF. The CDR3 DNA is TGTGCCAGCTCACCAAAGACAGGGTTGGGCGAGCAGTACTTC.

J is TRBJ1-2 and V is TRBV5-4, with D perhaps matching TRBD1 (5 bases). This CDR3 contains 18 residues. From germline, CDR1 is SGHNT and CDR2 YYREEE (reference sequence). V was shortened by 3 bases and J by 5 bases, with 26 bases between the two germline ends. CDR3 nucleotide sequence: TGTGCCAGCAGCTCGCTCCAGAGACAGAGCCTAAACTCGTATGGCTACACCTTC. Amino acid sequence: CASSSLQRQSLNSYGYTF. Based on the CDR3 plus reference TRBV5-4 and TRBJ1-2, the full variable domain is ETGVTQSPTHLIKTRGQQVTLRCSSQSGHNTVSWYQQALGQGPQFIFQYYREEENGRGNFPPRFSGLQFPNYSSELNVNALELDDSALYLCASSSLQRQSLNSYGYTFGSGTRLTVV.

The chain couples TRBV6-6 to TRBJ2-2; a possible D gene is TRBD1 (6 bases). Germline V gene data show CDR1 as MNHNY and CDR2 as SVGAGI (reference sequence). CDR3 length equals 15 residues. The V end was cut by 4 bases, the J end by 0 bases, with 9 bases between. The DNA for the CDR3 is TGTGCCAGCAGTTGGGACACCGCGAACACCGGGGAGCTGTTTTTT. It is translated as CASSWDTANTGELFF.

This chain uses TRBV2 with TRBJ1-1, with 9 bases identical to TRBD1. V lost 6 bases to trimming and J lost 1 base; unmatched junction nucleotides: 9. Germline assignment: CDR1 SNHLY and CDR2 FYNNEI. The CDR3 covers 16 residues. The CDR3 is CASRSGQGRANTEAFF. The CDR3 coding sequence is TGTGCCAGCAGAAGCGGACAGGGGAGGGCGAACACTGAAGCTTTCTTT.

In DNA form, the CDR3 reads TGTGCCTGGAGTGGACAGGGGGAGGGCGGGGAGCTGTTTTTT. As protein: CAWSGQGEGGELFF. This rearrangement joins TRBV30 to TRBJ2-2, with TRBD1 identical over 9 bases. V shed 1 base, J shed 7 bases, and the junction held 4 bases outside the gene matches. The CDR3 is made up of 14 amino acids. The germline CDR1 and CDR2 sequences are GTSNPN and SVGIG (reference sequence).

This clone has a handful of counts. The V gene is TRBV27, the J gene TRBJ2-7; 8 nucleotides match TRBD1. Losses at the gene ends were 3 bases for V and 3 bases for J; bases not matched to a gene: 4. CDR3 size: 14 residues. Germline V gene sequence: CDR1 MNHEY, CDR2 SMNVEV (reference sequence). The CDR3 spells CASSLVGQGYEQYF. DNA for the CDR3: TGTGCCAGCAGTTTGGTAGGACAGGGCTACGAGCAGTACTTC.

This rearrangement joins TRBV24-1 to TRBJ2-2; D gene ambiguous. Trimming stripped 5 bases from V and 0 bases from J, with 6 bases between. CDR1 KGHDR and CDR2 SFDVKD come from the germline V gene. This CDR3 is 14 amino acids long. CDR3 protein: CATSGRANTGELFF. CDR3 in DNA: TGTGCCACCAGTGGACGGGCGAACACCGGGGAGCTGTTTTTT.

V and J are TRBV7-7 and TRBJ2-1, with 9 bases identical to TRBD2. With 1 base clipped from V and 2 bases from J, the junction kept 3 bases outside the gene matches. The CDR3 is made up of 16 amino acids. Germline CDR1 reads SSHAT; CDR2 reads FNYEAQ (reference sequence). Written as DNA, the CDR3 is TGTGCCAGCAGCTTAGATGCTAGCGGGGCCTACAATGAGCAGTTCTTC. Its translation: CASSLDASGAYNEQFF.

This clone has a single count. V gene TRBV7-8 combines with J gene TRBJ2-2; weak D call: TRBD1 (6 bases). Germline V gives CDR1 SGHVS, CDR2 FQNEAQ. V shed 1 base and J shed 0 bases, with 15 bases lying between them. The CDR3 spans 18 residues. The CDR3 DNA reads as TGTGCCAGCAGCTTAGAATGGGGGACAATCTCGAACACCGGGGAGCTGTTTTTT. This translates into CASSLEWGTISNTGELFF.

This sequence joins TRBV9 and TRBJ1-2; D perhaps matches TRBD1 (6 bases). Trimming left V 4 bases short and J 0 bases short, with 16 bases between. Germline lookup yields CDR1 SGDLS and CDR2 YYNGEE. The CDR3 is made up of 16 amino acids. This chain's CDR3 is CASSQPRQAPNYGYTF. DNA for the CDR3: TGTGCCAGCAGCCAGCCCCGACAGGCTCCTAACTATGGCTACACCTTC.

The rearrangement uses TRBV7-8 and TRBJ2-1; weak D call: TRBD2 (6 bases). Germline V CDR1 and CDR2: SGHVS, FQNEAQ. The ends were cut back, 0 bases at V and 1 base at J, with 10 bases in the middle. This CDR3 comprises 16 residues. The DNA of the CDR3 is TGTGCCAGCAGCTTAGCGACCGGGACTTCCTACAATGAGCAGTTCTTC. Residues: CASSLATGTSYNEQFF. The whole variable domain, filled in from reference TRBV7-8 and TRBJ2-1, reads GAGVSQSPRYKVAKRGQDVALRCDPISGHVSLFWYQQALGQGPEFLTYFQNEAQLDKSGLPSDRFFAERPEGSVSTLKIQRTQQEDSAVYLCASSLATGTSYNEQFFGPGTRLTVL.